Reported below is one T cell receptor beta chain. As yet, its antigen is unknown. Trimming removed 0 bases at V and 7 bases at J, with 15 bases between. Germline lookup yields CDR1 SEHNR and CDR2 FQNEAQ (reference sequence). There are 16 residues in the CDR3. Sequencing used immunoSEQ multiplex PCR; TCRdb keeps in-frame clones, though not all of them. The table has 100,000 to 120,000 clones, about 91% seen once. Whether given at about 4 or about 12 weeks, second doses were pooled. These data originate in a study of T cell responses to AZD1222 COVID-19 vaccine. Regarding the study as a whole: At 160-218 and 743-854, vaccine-associated CD4 TCRs were dominant, and they spanned spike.

This receptor was obtained from an adult who received the AZD1222 COVID-19 vaccine. V is TRBV7-9 and J is TRBJ1-4; D gene uncertain. The starting material was peripheral blood, obtained 28 days after the second AZD1222 dose. The CDR3 bases are TGTGCCAGCAGCTTAGCATGGAATCCGACGATTGAAAAACTGTTTTTT. Its translation is CASSLAWNPTIEKLFF.